What follows are 28 T cell receptor beta chains derived from one specimen sequenced in a study of blood T cell repertoires in COVID-19 (dated by TCRdb to about 2020). Libraries were made using the immunoSEQ multiplex PCR assay. As stored in TCRdb, this immuneACCESS dataset retains in-frame rearrangements with V and J assigned. A fraction of the clones does not appear; measured against another copy, unresolved V genes explain less than half of the discrepancy, and the remainder lacks a known reason. The sample yields about 250,000 clones; roughly 89% were counted once. The top ten constitute 4.6% of the sample. Sequencing input: peripheral blood. The receptors here all came from a middle-aged woman who had recovered from COVID-19.

The sample holds one count of this clone. The CDR3 DNA sequence: TGCGCCAGCAGCCTTCGATCCGCCGGGGACACCGGGGAGCTGTTTTTT. This sequence encodes CASSLRSAGDTGELFF. The genes are TRBV4-1 and TRBJ2-2, with a weak D call TRBD2 (5 bases). This CDR3 region has 16 residues. The germline V and J ends were trimmed by 4 bases and 3 bases, with 15 bases remaining between them. CDR1 is MGHRA and CDR2 is YSYEKL in the germline V gene.

The rearrangement uses TRBV11-2 and TRBJ2-7; maybe TRBD1 (6 bases). Germline V gene data show CDR1 as SGHAT and CDR2 as FQNNGV. V lost 5 bases and J 7 bases, leaving 15 bases between the germline ends. CDR3 length: 13 residues. CDR3 sequence (DNA): TGTGCCAGCAGCCCCCTTTCCAGGGGAGAGCAGTACGTC. This gives the protein CASSPLSRGEQYV.

The chain has TRBV5-4 and TRBJ1-4, with D unresolved. The V end was cut by 4 bases, the J end by 8 bases, with 18 bases between. The germline V gene has CDR1 SGHNT and CDR2 YYREEE (reference sequence). This CDR3 has 15 residues. CDR3 sequence (DNA): TGTGCCAGCAGCGACCTGACGAGTTCGGGGGAAAAACTGTTTTTT. The encoded protein is CASSDLTSSGEKLFF.

The chain uses TRBV5-8 and TRBJ2-7, with 9 bases lining up with TRBD1. The V gene end was trimmed by 4 bases and the J gene end by 2 bases; junction bases not matched to a gene: 4. The V gene's germline CDR1 is SGHTS and CDR2 YDEGEE. CDR3 length: 14 amino acids. The CDR3: CASSKRQGAYEQYV. Here the CDR3 DNA reads TGTGCCAGCAGCAAAAGACAGGGGGCCTACGAGCAGTACGTC.

This chain joins TRBV29-1 and TRBJ1-1, with 11 bases fitting TRBD1. The germline CDR1 and CDR2 sequences are SQVTM and ANQGSEA. V trimming: 7 bases; J trimming: 5 bases; junction bases outside the gene matches: 6. There are 13 residues in the CDR3. CDR3 sequence reads: CSAGGQGGTEAFF. The CDR3, as DNA: TGCAGCGCTGGGGGACAGGGGGGAACTGAAGCTTTCTTT.

The chain is built from TRBV19 and TRBJ2-4; no clear D gene. Germline V CDR1 and CDR2: LNHDA, SQIVND (reference sequence). The V end lost 8 bases, the J end lost 0 bases, and 17 bases lay between the germline ends. The CDR3 has 16 amino acids. The CDR3 nucleotides are TGTGCCAGTGTCCCAGATGCCGGAGTAGCCAAAAACATTCAGTACTTC. This encodes CASVPDAGVAKNIQYF.

The V gene is TRBV28, the J gene TRBJ2-1; 7 nucleotides line up with TRBD2. Germline CDR1 and CDR2: MDHEN and SYDVKM. The CDR3 loop spans 15 amino acids. The V segment lost 4 bases and the J segment 5 bases; nucleotides outside the gene matches: 8. In DNA form, the CDR3 reads TGTGCCAGCAGTTCCCGGACTAGAAAGAACAATGAGCAGTTCTTC. The encoded protein is CASSSRTRKNNEQFF. Combining the CDR3 with reference TRBV28 and TRBJ2-1 gives the whole variable domain DVKVTQSSRYLVKRTGEKVFLECVQDMDHENMFWYRQDPGLGLRLIYFSYDVKMKEKGDIPEGYSVSREKKERFSLILESASTNQTSMYLCASSSRTRKNNEQFFGPGTRLTVL.

The chain uses TRBV3-1 (or the pseudogene TRBV3-2) and TRBJ1-4, with a possible D match to TRBD1 (5 bases). CDR3 length: 17 amino acids. Germline V CDR1 and CDR2: LGHDT, YNNKEL (reference sequence). The V gene lost 3 bases and the J gene lost 0 bases, with 14 bases spanning the gap. The CDR3 region has the DNA TGTGCCAGCAGCCAGGTGCGGGGGTTGGCAACTAATGAAAAACTGTTTTTT. This sequence encodes CASSQVRGLATNEKLFF.

This chain links TRBV11-2 with TRBJ1-2; no reliable D call. From germline, CDR1 is SGHAT and CDR2 FQNNGV. The CDR3 contains 13 residues. Trimming took off 5 bases at V and 4 bases at J, with 11 bases between the two ends. The CDR3 DNA sequence: TGTGCCAGCAGCGCGGGGAGGAGCTATGGCTACACCTTC. It translates to CASSAGRSYGYTF.

This clone was found once. This sequence joins TRBV9 and TRBJ2-1; 9 positions agree with TRBD1. CDR1 is SGDLS and CDR2 is YYNGEE in the germline V gene. The CDR3 runs to 15 residues. V was clipped by 4 bases and J by 8 bases; unmatched bases: 10. CDR3 sequence: CASSQGLRQGDEQFF. The CDR3 DNA reads TGTGCCAGCAGCCAGGGTTTGAGACAGGGGGATGAGCAGTTCTTC.

This clone has only one observation. This sequence joins TRBV25-1 and TRBJ1-1, with 10 bases that match TRBD1. The V gene end was trimmed by 5 bases and the J gene end by 0 bases; junction bases not matched to a gene: 3. This CDR3 comprises 15 residues. CDR1 and CDR2 (germline): MGHDK, SYGVNS. The CDR3 protein is CASSLGTGVNTEAFF. The CDR3 DNA is TGTGCCAGCAGTTTGGGGACAGGGGTGAACACTGAAGCTTTCTTT.

The V and J genes are TRBV5-1 and TRBJ1-6, with D perhaps TRBD1 (5 bases). The CDR3 has 14 residues. With 0 bases removed from V and 9 bases from J, the gap between germline ends came to 10 bases. From germline, CDR1 is SGHRS and CDR2 YFSETQ. This chain's CDR3 is CASSLAGLGSPLHF. The CDR3 bases are TGCGCCAGCAGCTTGGCAGGGTTAGGTTCACCCCTCCACTTT. The variable domain in full, completed from reference TRBV5-1 and TRBJ1-6, reads KAGVTQTPRYLIKTRGQQVTLSCSPISGHRSVSWYQQTPGQGLQFLFEYFSETQRNKGNFPGRFSGRQFSNSRSEMNVSTLELGDSALYLCASSLAGLGSPLHFGNGTRLTVT.

This clone was observed a single time. V is TRBV19 and J is TRBJ2-1; D might be TRBD1 (7 bases). The germline V and J ends were trimmed by 5 bases and 0 bases, with 17 bases remaining between them. The CDR3 sequence is 17 residues long. Germline lookup yields CDR1 LNHDA and CDR2 SQIVND (reference sequence). The CDR3 here is CASSPRDSPSSYNEQFF. The DNA of the CDR3 is TGTGCCAGTAGTCCGCGGGACAGCCCTTCCTCCTACAATGAGCAGTTCTTC.

The chain links TRBV6-1 to TRBJ2-7, with a tentative D call TRBD2 (5 bases). CDR1 and CDR2 from the germline V gene are MNHNS and SASEGT. Trimming took off 3 bases at V and 6 bases at J, with 15 bases between the two ends. The CDR3 loop spans 14 amino acids. CDR3 protein: CASSDPGDTVEQYV. The CDR3 region has the DNA TGTGCCAGCAGTGATCCCGGGGATACGGTCGAGCAGTACGTC.

The CDR3 DNA reads as TGTGCCAGCAGCTTTGTGGAAGTGCGGGGCTACACCTTC. This codes for CASSFVEVRGYTF. The rearrangement links TRBV5-5 to TRBJ1-2; the D is unclear. V lost 2 bases and J 8 bases, leaving 13 bases between the germline ends. CDR1 is SGHKS, CDR2 YYEKEE, per germline (reference sequence). The CDR3 has 13 amino acids.

This rearrangement joins TRBV24-1 to TRBJ2-1; 7 bases fit TRBD2. Losses at the gene ends were 8 bases for V and 8 bases for J; bases not matched to a gene: 14. This CDR3 has 15 residues. Germline CDR1 and CDR2: KGHDR and SFDVKD. This CDR3 is CATIETSSKAYEQFF. Written as DNA, the CDR3 is TGTGCCACCATAGAGACTAGCAGCAAGGCGTATGAGCAGTTCTTC.

This chain uses TRBV9 with TRBJ2-1, with TRBD2 matching over 11 bases. From germline, CDR1 is SGDLS and CDR2 YYNGEE. The CDR3 runs 16 residues. The J segment lost 0 bases and the V segment lost 3 bases, leaving 2 bases of the junction unmatched. The CDR3 DNA reads TGTGCCAGCAGCGGTAGCGGGAGGGGCTCCTACAATGAGCAGTTCTTC. Protein sequence: CASSGSGRGSYNEQFF.

The CDR3 nucleotides read TGTGCCAGCAGGGACAGGGGAGTCGCGGGTGAGCAGTTCTTC. This gives the protein CASRDRGVAGEQFF. This chain joins TRBV27 and TRBJ2-1; the match to TRBD1 covers 9 bases. Trimming cost V 6 bases and J 9 bases; bases outside gene matches: 9. The CDR3 contains 14 residues. The germline V gene encodes CDR1 MNHEY and CDR2 SMNVEV (reference sequence).

The chain uses TRBV6-5 and TRBJ1-1; 7 bases fit TRBD1. CDR3 length: 15 residues. CDR1 is MNHEY, CDR2 SVGAGI, per germline. The junction had 5 bases not matched to a gene; V was cut back by 0 bases and J by 4 bases. CDR3 bases: TGTGCCAGCAGTTACTCGCCAGGGGGTGCCACTGAAGCTTTCTTT. The encoded protein is CASSYSPGGATEAFF.

CDR3 in amino acids: CASSQVGQEGYTF. The CDR3 DNA follows: TGTGCCAGCAGCCAAGTCGGACAGGAGGGCTACACCTTC. The chain joins TRBV3-1 (or the pseudogene TRBV3-2) to TRBJ1-2, with 7 bases matching TRBD1. V dropped 1 base and J dropped 8; count of bases not matched to a gene: 4. The CDR3 loop spans 13 amino acids. In germline, CDR1 is LGHDT, CDR2 YNNKEL (reference sequence).

The chain employs TRBV10-3 and TRBJ1-4; tentative D call: TRBD1 (6 bases). V was trimmed by 1 base and J by 4 bases, leaving 10 bases between them. Per germline, CDR1 ENHRY and CDR2 SYGVKD. This CDR3 contains 15 residues. CDR3 in DNA: TGTGCCATCAGTGAGTTCCAGGGGATTAATGAAAAACTGTTTTTT. Its translation is CAISEFQGINEKLFF.

The rearrangement uses TRBV20-1 and TRBJ2-1, with 7 bases fitting TRBD1. Germline-derived CDR1 and CDR2 are DFQATT and SNEGSKA (reference sequence). The CDR3 contains 16 residues. J lost 6 bases, V lost 3 bases, and 14 bases had no gene match. CDR3 in DNA: TGCAGTGCTAGTAGGATGCCAGGGGGATTAGGCAATGAGCAGTTCTTC. It is translated as CSASRMPGGLGNEQFF.

This clone was seen once. This chain joins TRBV2 and TRBJ2-7; 10 nucleotides agree with TRBD2. The germline CDR1 and CDR2 sequences are SNHLY and FYNNEI. This CDR3 contains 13 residues. Trimming removed 6 bases from V and 9 bases from J; junction bases left unmatched: 8. The CDR3 sequence: CASRAGTSVGQYF. In DNA, the CDR3 is TGTGCCAGCAGAGCCGGGACTAGCGTCGGGCAGTACTTC.

The chain couples TRBV5-4 to TRBJ1-1, with D possibly TRBD1 on 5 matching bases. The CDR3 sequence is 14 residues long. Germline CDR1 and CDR2: SGHNT and YYREEE (reference sequence). The germline V and J ends were trimmed by 0 bases and 6 bases, with 12 bases remaining between them. The CDR3 nucleotides are TGTGCCAGCAGCTTGGTCGGGGGTTCGCCTGAAGCTTTCTTT. Its translation: CASSLVGGSPEAFF.

A remark on this clone: The same CDR3 arises from other DNA sequences in this sample as well. This chain links TRBV2 with TRBJ1-2; D possibly corresponds to TRBD1 (6 bases). The germline V gene encodes CDR1 SNHLY and CDR2 FYNNEI. V was shortened by 4 bases and J by 2 bases, with 8 bases between the two germline ends. The CDR3 has 13 residues. The CDR3 sequence: CASSGTANYGYTF. The CDR3 DNA reads TGTGCCAGCAGTGGGACAGCAAACTATGGCTACACCTTC.

This chain connects TRBV10-3 to TRBJ2-1; tentative D call: TRBD1 (6 bases). Germline values: CDR1 ENHRY, CDR2 SYGVKD. The CDR3 contains 14 residues. Trimming pared 7 bases from V and 6 bases from J, leaving 16 bases between. The chain's CDR3 is CAITEFVGGNEQFF. The CDR3 bases are TGTGCCATCACCGAATTCGTAGGGGGCAATGAGCAGTTCTTC.

The rearrangement joins TRBV7-3 to TRBJ2-2, with D tentatively TRBD1 (6 bases). There are 14 residues in the CDR3. Deletions cut 5 bases from V and 3 bases from J, with 10 bases between. Germline assignment: CDR1 SGHTA and CDR2 FQGTGA. CDR3 sequence reads: CASSAQGDTGELFF. CDR3 DNA: TGTGCCAGCAGCGCACAGGGTGACACCGGGGAGCTGTTTTTT.

The chain couples TRBV18 to TRBJ2-3; the match to TRBD2 covers 14 bases. This CDR3 contains 16 residues. Germline V CDR1 and CDR2: KGHSH, LQKENI. The J segment lost 4 bases and the V segment lost 4 bases, leaving 4 bases of the junction unmatched. The CDR3 here is CASSQGLAGDADTQYF. Here the CDR3 DNA reads TGTGCCAGCTCACAGGGACTAGCGGGAGACGCAGATACGCAGTATTTT.